A selection of T cell receptor beta chains follows, all from one sample in a study of blood T cell repertoires in COVID-19. Assay used: immunoSEQ multiplex PCR; TCRdb lists only in-frame clones, some missing. The sample records 200,000 to 250,000 clones, 70% to 85% being singletons. Sequencing was performed on PBMCs or T cells enriched from blood (not recorded which). Receptor source: a man in his 60s who had recovered from COVID-19. Each CDR3 is given with its conserved first and last residue. A D gene is named only where the DNA matches it firmly. A clone size is listed for some rows: how often the clone was seen (once, few, many), or a class if it is expanded.

clone_size cdr3_length j_call v_call d_call cdr3_aa
NA 13 TRBJ2-7 TRBV5-1 NA CASSLEDTYEQYF
NA 15 TRBJ1-4 TRBV28 TRBD1 CASSSGQGAGEKLFF
NA 14 TRBJ2-7 TRBV14 TRBD1 CASSPFGTGVKQYF
NA 16 TRBJ1-6 TRBV5-5 NA CASSLVIAGPNSPLHF
NA 13 TRBJ1-1 TRBV4-3 NA CASSQDRNTEAFF
few 13 TRBJ1-6 TRBV14 NA CASRQVDNSPLHF
many 15 TRBJ1-5 TRBV24-1 NA CATSDPGHPDQPQHF
NA 18 TRBJ1-3 TRBV24-1 TRBD1 CATTIRDRGLFSGNTIYF
NA 16 TRBJ2-3 TRBV5-1 TRBD1 CASSFELGTGADTQYF
once 11 TRBJ1-2 TRBV5-8 NA CASGFGYGYTF
NA 15 TRBJ1-5 TRBV16 TRBD1 CASSQQAGGYKPQHF
NA 14 TRBJ1-6 TRBV7-2 TRBD1 CASRAGTGNSPLHF
NA 15 TRBJ2-7 TRBV7-8 TRBD1 CASSPRWDRAYEQYF
NA 16 TRBJ1-3 TRBV2 TRBD1 CASSIQQGATGNTIYF
NA 18 TRBJ1-3 TRBV9 TRBD1 CASSVGAGGSFSGNTIYF
NA 13 TRBJ1-4 TRBV10-3 NA CAISEGGNEKLFF
NA 13 TRBJ1-1 TRBV5-8 NA CASSLSKNTEAFF
NA 13 TRBJ1-5 TRBV12-3/TRBV12-4 TRBD1 CASRRDRGQPQHF
few 13 TRBJ1-2 TRBV6-6 NA CASSFEGGYGYTF
NA 15 TRBJ1-6 TRBV19 NA CASSIVGGNNSPLHF
NA 15 TRBJ2-2 TRBV7-9 TRBD2 CASSQLATTAGELFF
NA 14 TRBJ2-7 TRBV28 NA CASSQPGMSYEQYF
NA 16 TRBJ1-3 TRBV7-3 NA CASSLAGGVSGNTIYF
few 13 TRBJ1-2 TRBV2 TRBD1 CASRIQGAGGYTF
NA 16 TRBJ1-2 TRBV6-1 TRBD1 CASSASQGQGNYGYTF
few 13 TRBJ1-6 TRBV2 NA CASRGAVRSPLHF
NA 15 TRBJ1-5 TRBV5-5 NA CASSFLGARDQPQHF
NA 16 TRBJ2-1 TRBV5-6 TRBD2 CASSPGLAGGSNEQFF
NA 15 TRBJ2-7 TRBV4-2 TRBD2 CASSRTGTSGYEQYF
NA 19 TRBJ2-2 TRBV5-1 NA CASSPSMDPGFRVSGELFF
NA 15 TRBJ2-5 TRBV11-2 TRBD1 CASSWGTVHQETQYF
NA 15 TRBJ1-4 TRBV18 TRBD1 CASSRDRDGNEKLFF
few 13 TRBJ2-7 TRBV20-1 NA CSASFGGIYEQYF
NA 14 TRBJ1-2 TRBV14 NA CASSTQSGIYGYTF
NA 17 TRBJ1-1 TRBV30 TRBD1 CAWSPDRGKFGDAEAFF
NA 14 TRBJ1-2 TRBV11-3 TRBD1 CASSPDRGFGGYTF
NA 14 TRBJ1-4 TRBV11-3 NA CASSRGGTNEKLFF
NA 13 TRBJ1-1 TRBV11-1 TRBD1 CASSPQGANEAFF
many 14 TRBJ1-4 TRBV5-6 NA CASSLDREGEKLFF
once 17 TRBJ1-6 TRBV19 NA CASSIADGLRVPSPLHF
NA 13 TRBJ1-1 TRBV12-3/TRBV12-4 NA CASSLGQNTEAFF
NA 14 TRBJ1-2 TRBV6-5 NA CASRNRNPNYGYTF
NA 15 TRBJ1-5 TRBV2 NA CASRDRGYSNQPQHF
NA 13 TRBJ2-3 TRBV9 NA CASSGPTADTQYF
NA 15 TRBJ2-1 TRBV7-3 TRBD1 CASSPTPGQGNEQFF
NA 13 TRBJ1-1 TRBV18 TRBD1 CASSPGQELWAFF
NA 16 TRBJ2-2 TRBV15 NA CATSREEEPRHGELFF